In its sample, the clone carrying this T cell receptor (beta chain) was seen many times. Its antigen is currently unknown. This sample is drawn from a study of post-analysis software for immune sequencing data. Whole-study findings and limits: Patients carried five TRBV segments more frequently than controls did, and TRBV5-6, TRBV5-1 and TRBV20-1 were among them. Diversity measured as normalized Chao1 was significantly lower in multiple sclerosis patients than in controls.

This CDR3 comprises 15 residues. Germline V gene sequence: CDR1 SGHRS, CDR2 YFSETQ. V was clipped by 4 bases and J by 5 bases; unmatched bases: 9. Each TCR beta cDNA library carried unique molecular identifiers. TCRdb re-called the PCR reads with MiXCR, one entry per CDR3 protein. The sample consists of roughly 730,000 distinct CDR3 sequences, 30% of them appearing once. This TCR came from a girl aged 5-17 years with multiple sclerosis. V usage is TRBV5-1 and J usage is TRBJ2-1, with TRBD2 matching over 7 bases. Sequenced input: blood. CDR3 in amino acids: CASSLGASGDNEQFF. As DNA, the CDR3 is TGCGCCAGCAGCCTCGGGGCTAGCGGTGACAATGAGCAGTTCTTC.